The 30 T cell receptor beta chains in this list originate from one sample, sequenced in a study of T cell responses to AZD1222 COVID-19 vaccine (dated by TCRdb to about 2021). The sample's time point, from its label and the paper: baseline before first vaccination. Library prep was done by the immunoSEQ multiplex PCR assay. TCRdb re-hosts the immuneACCESS table, in-frame sequences only. Its copies lack some clones; in the studies checked, an unresolved V gene accounts for under half of them, and the cause for the rest is not known. Across this sample there are 140,000 to 150,000 clones, with 75% to 90% seen only once. 1.6% of the sample belongs to the ten largest clones. The specimen was peripheral blood, collected on day 0 of AZD1222 vaccination. The receptors originated from an adult in good health.

This clone is a singleton in its sample. This specimen includes other DNA sequences encoding the same CDR3. This chain uses TRBV27 with TRBJ1-5; no clear D gene. V was cut by 3 bases and J by 3 bases, with 6 bases left in between. The CDR3 sequence is 13 residues long. The V gene's germline CDR1 is MNHEY and CDR2 SMNVEV (reference sequence). The CDR3: CASSFGTNQPQHF. Written as DNA, the CDR3 is TGTGCCAGCAGTTTCGGCACCAATCAGCCCCAGCATTTT.

The chain combines TRBV28 with TRBJ1-2; tentative D call: TRBD1 (5 bases). The CDR3 loop spans 12 amino acids. The germline V and J ends were trimmed by 6 bases and 8 bases, with 13 bases remaining between them. Germline CDR1 MDHEN, CDR2 SYDVKM. The CDR3 is CASRYGHNGYTF. As DNA, the CDR3 is TGTGCCAGCAGATATGGACACAACGGCTACACCTTC.

The CDR3 spells CAWSERVPYNEQFF. CDR3 bases: TGTGCCTGGAGTGAAAGAGTACCCTACAATGAGCAGTTCTTC. The J gene is TRBJ2-1, the V gene TRBV30, with D hard to call. The CDR3 is 14 amino acids. In germline, CDR1 is GTSNPN, CDR2 SVGIG (reference sequence). Deletions cut 1 base from V and 2 bases from J, with 9 bases between. The full variable domain, completed using reference TRBV30 and TRBJ2-1, is SQTIHQWPATLVQPVGSPLSLECTVEGTSNPNLYWYRQAAGRGLQLLFYSVGIGQISSEVPQNLSASRPQDRQFILSSKKLLLSDSGFYLCAWSERVPYNEQFFGPGTRLTVL.

The chain has TRBV7-8 and TRBJ2-5; 14 bases match TRBD2. This CDR3 has 18 residues. Germline V CDR1 and CDR2: SGHVS, FQNEAQ. After removal of 0 bases from V and 5 bases from J, the junction contained 8 bases not matched to a gene. The CDR3 bases are TGTGCCAGCAGCTTAGCGCCGGGACTAGCGGGAGTTGGGGAGACCCAGTACTTC. Its protein is CASSLAPGLAGVGETQYF.

This chain links TRBV11-2 with TRBJ1-1, with 8 bases matching TRBD1. The CDR3 is made up of 18 amino acids. CDR1 is SGHAT, CDR2 FQNNGV, per germline. Trimming took 4 bases from V and 1 from J; bases not matched to a gene: 14. CDR3: CASSSNYDRGISNTEAFF. CDR3 nucleotide sequence: TGTGCCAGCAGCTCCAACTACGACAGGGGTATATCGAACACTGAAGCTTTCTTT.

This chain connects TRBV7-9 to TRBJ2-7; 9 bases agree with TRBD2. The CDR3 length is 18 residues. V was clipped by 1 base and J by 2 bases; unmatched bases: 12. The germline CDR1 and CDR2 sequences are SEHNR and FQNEAQ (reference sequence). This chain's CDR3 is CASSLEVAGARITYEQYF. CDR3 nucleotide sequence: TGTGCCAGCAGCTTAGAGGTAGCGGGGGCCCGAATAACCTACGAGCAGTACTTC. The full variable domain, in which reference TRBV7-9 and TRBJ2-7 provide the parts outside the CDR3, is DTGVSQNPRHKITKRGQNVTFRCDPISEHNRLYWYRQTLGQGPEFLTYFQNEAQLEKSRLLSDRFSAERPKGSFSTLEIQRTEQGDSAMYLCASSLEVAGARITYEQYFGPGTRLTVT.

The chain recombines TRBV19 with TRBJ2-1; D may be TRBD2 (6 bases). V was shortened by 10 bases and J by 6 bases, with 16 bases between the two germline ends. Germline CDR1 and CDR2: LNHDA and SQIVND (reference sequence). This CDR3 is 13 amino acids long. The CDR3 coding sequence is TGTGCCACCCGCCGGACTAACATCAATGAGCAGTTCTTC. Its protein product is CATRRTNINEQFF. The full variable domain, in which reference TRBV19 and TRBJ2-1 provide the parts outside the CDR3, is DGGITQSPKYLFRKEGQNVTLSCEQNLNHDAMYWYRQDPGQGLRLIYYSQIVNDFQKGDIAEGYSVSREKKESFPLTVTSAQKNPTAFYLCATRRTNINEQFFGPGTRLTVL.

The chain recombines TRBV11-1 with TRBJ1-1; D ambiguous. The CDR3 runs 13 residues. Trimming shortened V by 6 bases and J by 0 bases, and 8 bases separated the two germline ends. Germline V gives CDR1 SGHAT, CDR2 FQDESV (reference sequence). As DNA, the CDR3 is TGTGCCAGCAGGATTTATCTGAACACTGAAGCTTTCTTT. Its translation: CASRIYLNTEAFF.

This chain uses TRBV6-2 or TRBV6-3 with TRBJ1-1; D remains ambiguous. Trimming shortened V by 6 bases and J by 1 base, and 15 bases separated the two germline ends. From germline, CDR1 is MNHEY and CDR2 SVGEGT. The CDR3 runs to 15 residues. As DNA, the CDR3 is TGTGCCAGCAGCTCATACACTGAGCCGAACACTGAAGCTTTCTTT. Translated, it gives CASSSYTEPNTEAFF.

The rearrangement joins TRBV12-3 or TRBV12-4 to TRBJ1-5; TRBD1 might be the D (5 bases). The CDR3 is 13 residues long. V was trimmed by 0 bases and J by 9 bases, leaving 9 bases between them. The CDR3 region is CASSLAGVPPQHF. CDR3 coding DNA: TGTGCCAGCAGTTTAGCAGGGGTTCCGCCCCAGCATTTT.

The chain carries TRBV14 and TRBJ2-3; D uncertain. The CDR3 is 13 amino acids. CDR1 SGHDN and CDR2 FVKESK come from the germline V gene. Trimming took off 5 bases at V and 2 bases at J, with 8 bases between the two ends. The CDR3 DNA reads as TGTGCCAGCAGCTACCAGTTCACAGATACGCAGTATTTT. Translation gives CASSYQFTDTQYF.

The CDR3 sequence is CASSLGRDTQYF. CDR3 nucleotide sequence: TGTGCCAGCAGTTTAGGACGAGATACGCAGTATTTT. V is TRBV28 and J is TRBJ2-3; D not resolved. The germline gives CDR1 MDHEN, CDR2 SYDVKM. The length of the CDR3 is 12 residues. The germline V and J ends were trimmed by 2 bases and 5 bases, with 5 bases remaining between them. The full variable domain, completed using reference TRBV28 and TRBJ2-3, is DVKVTQSSRYLVKRTGEKVFLECVQDMDHENMFWYRQDPGLGLRLIYFSYDVKMKEKGDIPEGYSVSREKKERFSLILESASTNQTSMYLCASSLGRDTQYFGPGTRLTVL.

The CDR3 reads CASRRDSPGELFF. CDR3 in DNA: TGCGCCAGCAGAAGGGACTCTCCCGGGGAGCTGTTTTTT. The chain carries TRBV5-1 and TRBJ2-2; TRBD2 might be the D (6 bases). V gave up 5 bases and J gave up 6 bases, with 11 bases separating them. Germline V gene data show CDR1 as SGHRS and CDR2 as YFSETQ. The CDR3 is made up of 13 amino acids.

V is TRBV5-1 and J is TRBJ2-3; no reliable D call. V lost 1 base, J lost 0 bases, and 9 bases lay in between. The CDR3 spans 15 residues. The germline CDR1 and CDR2 sequences are SGHRS and YFSETQ. The CDR3 region is CASSLSRSSTDTQYF. DNA of the CDR3: TGCGCCAGCAGCTTGAGCCGGTCTAGCACAGATACGCAGTATTTT. Based on the CDR3 plus reference TRBV5-1 and TRBJ2-3, the full variable domain is KAGVTQTPRYLIKTRGQQVTLSCSPISGHRSVSWYQQTPGQGLQFLFEYFSETQRNKGNFPGRFSGRQFSNSRSEMNVSTLELGDSALYLCASSLSRSSTDTQYFGPGTRLTVL.

The chain recombines TRBV6-2 or TRBV6-3 with TRBJ2-7; D is undetermined. The germline V gene encodes CDR1 MNHEY and CDR2 SVGEGT. V lost 5 bases and J 0 bases, leaving 8 bases between the germline ends. The CDR3 has 13 residues. This CDR3 is CASSPSFSYEQYF. The DNA for the CDR3 is TGTGCCAGCAGTCCCTCATTCTCCTACGAGCAGTACTTC.

The chain recombines TRBV7-2 with TRBJ2-7, with 12 bases lining up with TRBD2. CDR1 and CDR2 from the germline V gene are SGHTA and FQGNSA. The CDR3 spans 15 residues. V lost 5 bases and J lost 3; bases outside the gene matches: 5. The CDR3 is CASSRTSGTHYEQYF. The DNA of the CDR3 is TGTGCCAGCAGCCGGACTAGCGGGACCCACTACGAGCAGTACTTC.

This chain connects TRBV19 to TRBJ1-2, with 8 bases aligning to TRBD1. The germline gives CDR1 LNHDA, CDR2 SQIVND (reference sequence). V lost 7 bases, J lost 3 bases, and 10 bases stayed unmatched. The CDR3 length is 15 residues. CDR3 nucleotides: TGTGCCAGTAACCCGGACAGGGCGTACTACTATGGCTACACCTTC. Its translation: CASNPDRAYYYGYTF.

The rearrangement uses TRBV7-2 and TRBJ2-1; 10 nucleotides agree with TRBD2. Germline CDR1 and CDR2: SGHTA and FQGNSA. V lost 3 bases, J lost 2 bases, and 10 bases stayed unmatched. This CDR3 is built from 18 residues. The DNA for the CDR3 is TGTGCCAGCAGCTTTGCCCGAATCCTAGCGGGGGCCTACAATGAGCAGTTCTTC. Translation: CASSFARILAGAYNEQFF.

The chain joins TRBV5-6 to TRBJ1-6, with D maybe TRBD1 (5 bases). This CDR3 region has 15 residues. V lost 2 bases, J lost 8 bases, and 14 bases lay in between. The germline V gene encodes CDR1 SGHDT and CDR2 YYEEEE. The CDR3 nucleotides read TGTGCCAGCAGCTTCCGCGGGGGAGGACATTCACCCCTCCACTTT. Its translation: CASSFRGGGHSPLHF.

V is TRBV9 and J is TRBJ1-2; 9 nucleotides match TRBD1. J lost 5 bases, V lost 0 bases, and 5 bases had no gene match. The CDR3 is 15 amino acids. The germline CDR1 and CDR2 sequences are SGDLS and YYNGEE. CDR3 DNA sequence: TGTGCCAGCAGCGTAGGCGGACAGGGGAGGTATGGCTACACCTTC. Its protein product is CASSVGGQGRYGYTF.

V usage is TRBV5-4 and J usage is TRBJ1-2, with D maybe TRBD1 (5 bases). V lost 6 bases to trimming and J lost 7 bases, with 22 bases between them. The CDR3 loop spans 15 amino acids. Germline loops: CDR1 SGHNT, CDR2 YYREEE (reference sequence). Here the CDR3 reads CASTPSPGTGGGYTF. CDR3 nucleotide sequence: TGTGCCAGCACCCCCTCGCCTGGAACGGGGGGTGGCTACACCTTC.

The CDR3 reads CASRTGYGREPYEQYF. The CDR3 nucleotides read TGCGCCAGCCGGACGGGGTACGGGAGGGAACCCTACGAGCAGTACTTC. V usage is TRBV4-1 and J usage is TRBJ2-7; 8 nucleotides line up with TRBD2. The trim removed 8 bases at V and 2 bases at J, leaving 14 bases unmatched. The CDR3 loop spans 16 amino acids. Looked up from germline, CDR1 is MGHRA and CDR2 is YSYEKL.

The CDR3: CASSIGSGGRSLYNEQFF. The DNA of the CDR3 is TGTGCCAGTAGTATTGGCAGCGGGGGGCGTTCCTTGTACAATGAGCAGTTCTTC. V is TRBV19 and J is TRBJ2-1; 9 positions agree with TRBD2. CDR1 LNHDA and CDR2 SQIVND come from the germline V gene (reference sequence). This CDR3 region has 18 residues. V gave up 3 bases and J gave up 4 bases; unmatched junction bases: 13.

The chain is built from TRBV11-3 and TRBJ2-2; TRBD2 is a possible D gene (6 bases). Germline V lookup: CDR1 SGHNT, CDR2 YENEEA. V lost 4 bases to trimming and J lost 4 bases, with 13 bases between them. This CDR3 contains 15 residues. DNA of the CDR3: TGTGCCAGCAGCTCCAGGGACTCCCTCACCGGGGAGCTGTTTTTT. It specifies CASSSRDSLTGELFF.

The V gene is TRBV13, the J gene TRBJ1-1; D call uncertain. Trimming pared 0 bases from V and 0 bases from J, leaving 14 bases between. The CDR3 totals 17 residues. Germline V gene data show CDR1 as PRHDT and CDR2 as FYEKMQ (reference sequence). CDR3 DNA: TGTGCCAGCAGCTTAGGCAGCCGGGTCCGCATGAACACTGAAGCTTTCTTT. Residues: CASSLGSRVRMNTEAFF. The whole variable domain, filled in from reference TRBV13 and TRBJ1-1, reads AAGVIQSPRHLIKEKRETATLKCYPIPRHDTVYWYQQGPGQDPQFLISFYEKMQSDKGSIPDRFSAQQFSDYHSELNMSSLELGDSALYFCASSLGSRVRMNTEAFFGQGTRLTVV.

This chain uses TRBV5-6 with TRBJ2-3, with unresolved D. Germline V gene lookup returns CDR1 SGHDT and CDR2 YYEEEE. The length of the CDR3 is 14 residues. V shed 4 bases and J shed 7 bases, with 16 bases lying between them. CDR3 DNA sequence: TGTGCCAGCAGCCCGACCGCGGCGTCCCATACGCAGTATTTT. Translated, it gives CASSPTAASHTQYF.

This clone occurred many times. The chain recombines TRBV9 with TRBJ2-1; D possibly corresponds to TRBD2 (6 bases). V lost 3 bases and J lost 6, with 22 bases in between. The CDR3 has 17 amino acids. Looked up from germline, CDR1 is SGDLS and CDR2 is YYNGEE. CDR3 sequence (DNA): TGTGCCAGCAGCGCCCAGTCGTCTCGGGAGTATTTCAATGAGCAGTTCTTC. Translated: CASSAQSSREYFNEQFF.

The genes are TRBV14 and TRBJ1-2; D is unresolved. Looked up from germline, CDR1 is SGHDN and CDR2 is FVKESK. V lost 4 bases to trimming and J lost 6 bases, with 18 bases between them. The CDR3 sequence is 15 residues long. CDR3 in amino acids: CASSLPAPSENGYTF. Here the CDR3 DNA reads TGTGCCAGCAGCCTACCCGCCCCGTCGGAAAATGGCTACACCTTC.

The chain uses TRBV4-1 and TRBJ1-1, with D perhaps TRBD1 (5 bases). The CDR3 totals 13 residues. V lost 1 base to trimming and J lost 5 bases, with 8 bases between them. Germline V CDR1 and CDR2: MGHRA, YSYEKL. CDR3 amino acids: CASSQVSGTEAFF. CDR3 nucleotide sequence: TGCGCCAGCAGCCAAGTATCAGGGACTGAAGCTTTCTTT.

The gene calls are TRBV2 and TRBJ2-1; 14 bases agree with TRBD2. The CDR3 runs 16 residues. J was trimmed by 8 bases and V by 8 bases; bases with no gene match: 11. Germline-derived CDR1 and CDR2 are SNHLY and FYNNEI. In nucleotides, the CDR3 is TGTGCCAGCGTAATGGGACTAGCGGGGGTGGTCTATGAGCAGTTCTTC. Translated, it gives CASVMGLAGVVYEQFF.